Below, 27 T cell receptor beta chains from the same sample are listed, as sequenced in a study of cytomegalovirus exposure and HLA in healthy donors. The PCR contained 60 Vbeta and 13 Jbeta primers. Only in-frame clones appear in the TCRdb table, and some are missing; sequencing was by immunoSEQ multiplex PCR. The data hold some 140,000 clones, with 55% to 80% observed a single time. Source material: PBMCs. All receptors come from a middle-aged woman in good health and CMV-seronegative.

The J gene is TRBJ1-2, the V gene TRBV5-6; D gene unclear. Looked up from germline, CDR1 is SGHDT and CDR2 is YYEEEE. This CDR3 has 14 residues. Between the trimmed V and J ends, which lost 4 bases and 8 bases, there was a span of 18 bases. The CDR3 DNA sequence: TGTGCCAGCAGCCGACCCCCCAGGATAATGGGCTACACCTTC. This gives the protein CASSRPPRIMGYTF.

This clone was picked up a small number of times. J is TRBJ2-6 and V is TRBV5-1, with no clear D. V was clipped by 1 base and J by 0 bases, with 14 bases between them. CDR1 and CDR2 (germline): SGHRS, YFSETQ. The CDR3 loop spans 18 amino acids. The CDR3 loop reads CASSLFTIQDSGANVLTF. Written as DNA, the CDR3 is TGCGCCAGCAGCTTGTTTACAATCCAAGACTCTGGGGCCAACGTCCTGACTTTC.

This chain links TRBV5-4 with TRBJ2-3; TRBD2 agrees at 9 bases. The germline V gene has CDR1 SGHNT and CDR2 YYREEE (reference sequence). V was pared by 2 bases and J by 4 bases, with 5 bases of the junction left unmatched. CDR3 length equals 15 residues. The CDR3 sequence: CASSFAGGDADTQYF. Written as DNA, the CDR3 is TGTGCCAGCAGCTTTGCGGGGGGGGACGCAGATACGCAGTATTTT.

The chain links TRBV29-1 to TRBJ2-3; D is undetermined. CDR3 length: 13 amino acids. V shed 4 bases and J shed 2 bases, with 10 bases lying between them. Germline-derived CDR1 and CDR2 are SQVTM and ANQGSEA. The CDR3 nucleotides are TGCAGCGTTGGACCGCAGGACACAGATACGCAGTATTTT. It is translated as CSVGPQDTDTQYF.

This clone was detected only a few times. The V call is TRBV29-1, the J call TRBJ1-2, with D perhaps TRBD1 (5 bases). Trimming took 7 bases from V and 1 from J, leaving 16 bases between them. Per germline, CDR1 SQVTM and CDR2 ANQGSEA. There are 14 residues in the CDR3. The CDR3 nucleotides are TGCAGCGCCCCATTAGACAGTCTTAACTATGGCTACACCTTC. Amino acids: CSAPLDSLNYGYTF. Full variable domain (remainder filled in from reference TRBV29-1 and TRBJ1-2): SAVISQKPSRDICQRGTSLTIQCQVDSQVTMMFWYRQQPGQSLTLIATANQGSEATYESGFVIDKFPISRPNLTFSTLTVSNMSPEDSSIYLCSAPLDSLNYGYTFGSGTRLTVV.

V usage is TRBV2 and J usage is TRBJ1-1, with D possibly TRBD1 on 6 matching bases. The germline V gene has CDR1 SNHLY and CDR2 FYNNEI. Trimming left V 6 bases short and J 3 bases short, with 11 bases between. This CDR3 contains 13 residues. CDR3 sequence reads: CASRDTGYTEAFF. The CDR3 coding sequence is TGTGCCAGCAGGGATACAGGGTACACTGAAGCTTTCTTT. Full variable domain (missing parts from reference TRBV2 and TRBJ1-1): EPEVTQTPSHQVTQMGQEVILRCVPISNHLYFYWYRQILGQKVEFLVSFYNNEISEKSEIFDDQFSVERPDGSNFTLKIRSTKLEDSAMYFCASRDTGYTEAFFGQGTRLTVV.

Concerning this clone: Other DNA variants within this sample encode the same CDR3. The V gene is TRBV18, the J gene TRBJ2-5, with D possibly being TRBD2 (6 bases). The germline V and J ends were trimmed by 2 bases and 3 bases, with 10 bases remaining between them. This CDR3 has 14 residues. Germline V gives CDR1 KGHSH, CDR2 LQKENI. Here the CDR3 reads CASSPSSGEETQYF. The CDR3 region has the DNA TGTGCCAGCTCACCAAGTTCGGGGGAAGAGACCCAGTACTTC.

V usage is TRBV7-8 and J usage is TRBJ2-5; the D gene is possibly TRBD1 (5 bases). Germline V gene data show CDR1 as SGHVS and CDR2 as FQNEAQ. The CDR3 is made up of 17 amino acids. With 3 bases removed from V and 3 bases from J, the gap between germline ends came to 20 bases. The CDR3 coding sequence is TGTGCCAGCAGCTTTACCGCCTCACGACAGAAGAAAGAGACCCAGTACTTC. This translates into CASSFTASRQKKETQYF.

The rearrangement links TRBV4-1 to TRBJ2-3, with 8 bases matching TRBD1. CDR1 MGHRA and CDR2 YSYEKL come from the germline V gene. The CDR3 is made up of 14 amino acids. Germline trimming cut 4 bases from V and 2 bases from J; bases unmatched to any gene: 2. For the CDR3, the DNA is TGCGCCAGCAGCCGGGACAGGTACACAGATACGCAGTATTTT. Protein product: CASSRDRYTDTQYF.

This clone was seen a few times. The chain has TRBV5-6 and TRBJ2-2; tentative D call: TRBD1 (6 bases). Looked up from germline, CDR1 is SGHDT and CDR2 is YYEEEE. The V end was cut by 4 bases, the J end by 1 base, with 11 bases between. The CDR3 spans 15 residues. Here the CDR3 reads CASSLGQLNTGELFF. CDR3 DNA: TGTGCCAGCAGCCTCGGACAGTTGAACACCGGGGAGCTGTTTTTT.

V gene TRBV5-4 combines with J gene TRBJ2-1; 9 nucleotides line up with TRBD2. CDR3 length: 15 residues. In germline, CDR1 is SGHNT, CDR2 YYREEE (reference sequence). Trimming at V came to 4 bases and at J to 3 bases, leaving 5 bases not matched to a gene. The DNA of the CDR3 is TGTGCCAGCAGCCATGCGGGGGGGATCTACAATGAGCAGTTCTTC. It is translated as CASSHAGGIYNEQFF.

The chain combines TRBV5-4 with TRBJ2-1; perhaps TRBD2 as D (6 bases). V dropped 5 bases and J dropped 5 bases, with 17 bases sitting between them. The CDR3 is 15 amino acids. Germline CDR1 SGHNT, CDR2 YYREEE (reference sequence). The CDR3 here is CASRGGADPNNEQFF. Written as DNA, the CDR3 is TGTGCCAGCAGGGGAGGAGCTGACCCCAACAATGAGCAGTTCTTC.

This chain uses TRBV28 with TRBJ1-6, with 7 bases fitting TRBD1. The CDR3 has 18 residues. Trimming cost V 2 bases and J 0 bases; bases outside gene matches: 7. Germline CDR1 and CDR2: MDHEN and SYDVKM. CDR3 residues: CASSLTGQTSSYNSPLHF. The CDR3 DNA sequence: TGTGCCAGCAGTTTAACGGGACAGACGAGCTCCTATAATTCACCCCTCCACTTT. Looking up the rest from reference TRBV28 and TRBJ1-6 gives the full variable domain: DVKVTQSSRYLVKRTGEKVFLECVQDMDHENMFWYRQDPGLGLRLIYFSYDVKMKEKGDIPEGYSVSREKKERFSLILESASTNQTSMYLCASSLTGQTSSYNSPLHFGNGTRLTVT.

A single count supports this clone. This chain joins TRBV4-2 and TRBJ1-4; tentative D call: TRBD1 (5 bases). The V end was cut by 4 bases, the J end by 4 bases, with 10 bases between. This CDR3 has 14 residues. Germline V lookup: CDR1 LGHNA, CDR2 YNFKEQ. The CDR3 coding sequence is TGTGCCAGCAGCCGGGGGGGGGATAATGAAAAACTGTTTTTT. Translated, it gives CASSRGGDNEKLFF.

The rearrangement joins TRBV4-1 to TRBJ2-3; weak D call: TRBD2 (6 bases). This CDR3 contains 13 residues. Germline CDR1 MGHRA, CDR2 YSYEKL. V lost 4 bases and J lost 4, with 9 bases in between. The CDR3 reads CASSLPGADTQYF. The CDR3 DNA sequence: TGCGCCAGCAGCCTCCCGGGGGCAGATACGCAGTATTTT.

This sequence joins TRBV5-1 and TRBJ1-1; D is unclear. Per the germline V gene, CDR1 is SGHRS and CDR2 is YFSETQ. CDR3 length: 13 residues. Trimming stripped 5 bases from V and 1 base from J, with 9 bases between. CDR3 in amino acids: CASSVRRNTEAFF. The CDR3 DNA follows: TGCGCCAGCAGTGTCAGGCGGAACACTGAAGCTTTCTTT. Variable domain in full (rest from reference TRBV5-1 and TRBJ1-1): KAGVTQTPRYLIKTRGQQVTLSCSPISGHRSVSWYQQTPGQGLQFLFEYFSETQRNKGNFPGRFSGRQFSNSRSEMNVSTLELGDSALYLCASSVRRNTEAFFGQGTRLTVV.

This chain connects TRBV10-1 to TRBJ2-7, with 11 bases lining up with TRBD2. The V and J ends lost 4 bases and 2 bases, in that order; junction bases with no gene match: 4. Germline CDR1 WNHNN, CDR2 SYGVQD (reference sequence). This CDR3 has 15 amino acids. CDR3: CASSAGTSGAYEQYV. The CDR3 region has the DNA TGCGCCAGCAGTGCTGGGACTAGCGGAGCCTACGAGCAGTACGTC.

V usage is TRBV18 and J usage is TRBJ2-3; 8 bases map to TRBD1. This CDR3 has 13 residues. The trim removed 4 bases at V and 5 bases at J, leaving 2 bases unmatched. The germline V gene has CDR1 KGHSH and CDR2 LQKENI. This chain's CDR3 is CASSLTGVDTQYF. CDR3 nucleotide sequence: TGTGCCAGCTCACTGACAGGGGTAGATACGCAGTATTTT.

The J gene is TRBJ2-7, the V gene TRBV29-1, with D tentatively TRBD1 (7 bases). The CDR3 spans 13 residues. Germline V lookup: CDR1 SQVTM, CDR2 ANQGSEA. The germline V and J ends were trimmed by 4 bases and 3 bases, with 13 bases remaining between them. CDR3 DNA sequence: TGCAGCGTTGCCAGGGGGGTTCTCTACGAGCAGTACTTC. It encodes CSVARGVLYEQYF.

The J gene is TRBJ2-5, the V gene TRBV6-1; 11 bases match TRBD1. Unmatched junction bases numbered 5, after V lost 8 bases and J lost 6 bases. Germline CDR1 MNHNS, CDR2 SASEGT. The CDR3 totals 13 residues. CDR3 nucleotide sequence: TGTGCCAGCCGGGACAGGGGGAAAAAGACCCAGTACTTC. Encoded protein: CASRDRGKKTQYF.

In this sample, this clone turned up once. V gene TRBV7-3 combines with J gene TRBJ1-2; 11 bases agree with TRBD1. V gave up 6 bases and J gave up 3 bases; unmatched junction bases: 6. CDR1 and CDR2 from the germline V gene are SGHTA and FQGTGA. This CDR3 is 15 amino acids long. CDR3 loop: CASSRTGGEDYGYTF. The CDR3 DNA is TGTGCCAGCAGTCGGACAGGGGGCGAGGACTATGGCTACACCTTC.

The V call is TRBV7-3, the J call TRBJ2-3; 8 nucleotides match TRBD2. The CDR3 runs 15 residues. Losses at the gene ends were 2 bases for V and 3 bases for J; bases not matched to a gene: 4. In germline, CDR1 is SGHTA, CDR2 FQGTGA. CDR3 sequence: CASSLVAGPTDTQYF. The CDR3 DNA sequence: TGTGCCAGCAGCTTAGTAGCGGGGCCAACAGATACGCAGTATTTT.

Of note for this clone: The junction shows a germline mismatch at one end, possibly a read error. The chain has TRBV4-1 and TRBJ2-2; a possible D gene is TRBD1 (6 bases). The CDR3 runs 15 residues. Germline-derived CDR1 and CDR2 are MGHRA and YSYEKL. CDR3 nucleotide sequence: TGCGCCAGCAGCCTCCGAACAGGGAACACCAGGGAGCTGTTTTTT. Its protein is CASSLRTGNTRELFF.

This clone turned up a few times. V gene TRBV5-6 combines with J gene TRBJ1-4; perhaps TRBD1 as D (6 bases). In germline, CDR1 is SGHDT, CDR2 YYEEEE. CDR3 length equals 16 residues. Trimming took off 4 bases at V and 7 bases at J, with 20 bases between the two ends. The CDR3 DNA sequence: TGTGCCAGCAGCCCCTCAATGATCAGGGGCCGTGAAAAACTGTTTTTT. Its protein product is CASSPSMIRGREKLFF.

The rearrangement uses TRBV9 and TRBJ2-6; no clear D. V lost 4 bases and J 0 bases, leaving 11 bases between the germline ends. The CDR3 has 16 amino acids. Germline V gives CDR1 SGDLS, CDR2 YYNGEE. The CDR3 region is CASSPMGHSGANVLTF. CDR3 DNA sequence: TGTGCCAGCAGCCCCATGGGCCACTCTGGGGCCAACGTCCTGACTTTC.

J is TRBJ1-2 and V is TRBV15; 10 nucleotides agree with TRBD1. The CDR3 has 15 residues. The V segment lost 0 bases and the J segment 6 bases; nucleotides outside the gene matches: 4. Germline V gene data show CDR1 as LNHNV and CDR2 as YYDKDF (reference sequence). This CDR3 reads CATSRDLGTGDGYTF. CDR3 sequence (DNA): TGTGCCACCAGCAGAGACCTGGGGACAGGGGATGGCTACACCTTC.

As concerns this clone: This specimen includes other DNA sequences encoding the same CDR3. This chain uses TRBV27 with TRBJ1-2, with D possibly TRBD1 on 6 matching bases. V shed 3 bases and J shed 7 bases, with 12 bases lying between them. This CDR3 is built from 13 residues. Germline V gene sequence: CDR1 MNHEY, CDR2 SMNVEV (reference sequence). The CDR3 DNA is TGTGCCAGCAGTTTGACAGGCGGGGGTGGCTACACCTTC. Translating gives CASSLTGGGGYTF.